This T cell receptor (beta chain) was captured in a study of T cells in Graves' hyperthyroidism and ophthalmopathy. Only a few counts were recorded for this clonotype. Its antigen is not identified. Amplification targeted TCR beta CDR3 regions from RNA transcripts. The HTBI set primed first-round TCR CDR3 RT-PCR. TCRdb reanalysed the multiplex PCR reads using MiXCR and keeps one entry per CDR3 protein. This repertoire shows about 300,000 distinct CDR3 sequences, roughly 19% found once; its top ten account for 35% to 45%. The V end was cut by 3 bases, the J end by 2 bases, with 10 bases between. CDR3 size: 15 residues. Germline CDR1 reads SNHLY; CDR2 reads FYNNEI. Study-wide results and limits: Also found in blood were most expanded thyroid clonotypes above 0.001. Onset of ophthalmopathy came a median 6.5 months after the model predicted it.

Sequencing input: blood. This clonotype originated in a man aged 50 to 59 with Graves' ophthalmopathy. The chain couples TRBV2 to TRBJ2-2; D might be TRBD1 (6 bases). The CDR3 protein is CASSESGTNTGELFF. The DNA of the CDR3 is TGTGCCAGCAGTGAGAGTGGGACAAACACCGGGGAGCTGTTTTTT.